The 21 T cell receptor beta chains below were found in one sample sequenced in a study of T-cell memory formation after mild COVID-19. TCRdb passed the 5' RACE reads through MiXCR, listing each CDR3 protein once. Of 470,000 or so distinct CDR3 sequences listed, about 20% are singletons. Sequencing input: PBMCs or a T cell subset sorted from them (not recorded which). These receptors were obtained from an adult woman who had mild COVID-19 (a few samples of this study predate the infection). Cell type and time point are not known.

In this sample, this clonotype turned up a few times. The chain joins TRBV7-9 to TRBJ1-4; TRBD1 might be the D (5 bases). Deletions cut 5 bases from V and 5 bases from J, with 15 bases between. Germline V gene lookup returns CDR1 SEHNR and CDR2 FQNEAQ (reference sequence). CDR3 length: 15 residues. Written as DNA, the CDR3 is TGTGCCAGCAGCGTAACCCGGGACGGGAATGAAAAACTGTTTTTT. It yields the protein CASSVTRDGNEKLFF. The full variable domain, its missing parts supplied by reference TRBV7-9 and TRBJ1-4, is DTGVSQNPRHKITKRGQNVTFRCDPISEHNRLYWYRQTLGQGPEFLTYFQNEAQLEKSRLLSDRFSAERPKGSFSTLEIQRTEQGDSAMYLCASSVTRDGNEKLFFGSGTQLSVL.

In its sample, this clonotype was seen a few times. The rearrangement links TRBV12-3 or TRBV12-4 to TRBJ2-3; tentatively, D is TRBD2 (5 bases). There are 13 residues in the CDR3. V lost 7 bases, J lost 1 base, and 9 bases lay in between. The DNA of the CDR3 is TGTGCCAGCAACGAGGGAGGCACAGATACGCAGTATTTT. Its translation: CASNEGGTDTQYF.

The CDR3 spells CASSRTGSINEQFF. DNA for the CDR3: TGTGCCAGCAGCCGAACCGGGAGTATTAATGAGCAGTTCTTC. The J gene is TRBJ2-1, the V gene TRBV27; a weak D match, TRBD2 (6 bases). Germline lookup yields CDR1 MNHEY and CDR2 SMNVEV (reference sequence). There are 14 residues in the CDR3. V was cut by 6 bases and J by 7 bases, with 16 bases left in between.

The sample holds a few counts of this clonotype. This chain joins TRBV12-3 or TRBV12-4 and TRBJ2-7; 9 bases map to TRBD2. There are 16 residues in the CDR3. The junction had 10 bases not matched to a gene; V was cut back by 6 bases and J by 1 base. CDR3 coding DNA: TGTGCCAGCAGACTGATCAGAACTAGCGGGTCCTACGAGCAGTACTTC. This codes for CASRLIRTSGSYEQYF.

On this clonotype itself: The junction and the germline gene differ at one end; a read error may be behind it. The V gene is TRBV6-2 or TRBV6-3, the J gene TRBJ2-1; D unresolved. The CDR3 runs 12 residues. Germline lookup yields CDR1 MNHEY and CDR2 SVGEGT. The CDR3 sequence: CARELDSRSKVF. The CDR3 nucleotides are TGTGCCAGGGAGTTAGATAGTCGGAGTAAGGTCTTC.

The rearrangement links TRBV5-4 to TRBJ1-1, with D possibly TRBD1 on 5 matching bases. V shed 3 bases and J shed 2 bases, with 11 bases lying between them. Germline CDR1 reads SGHNT; CDR2 reads YYREEE (reference sequence). This CDR3 is 14 amino acids long. Here the CDR3 reads CASSWDFGNTEAFF. CDR3 sequence (DNA): TGTGCCAGCAGCTGGGACTTCGGAAACACTGAAGCTTTCTTT.

The V call is TRBV15, the J call TRBJ2-7; 11 bases fit TRBD1. J was trimmed by 2 bases and V by 2 bases; bases with no gene match: 8. This CDR3 has 17 residues. Germline-derived CDR1 and CDR2 are LNHNV and YYDKDF (reference sequence). The CDR3 sequence is CATSRSTSGQGAYEQYF. The CDR3 region has the DNA TGTGCCACCAGCAGAAGCACTTCGGGACAGGGGGCCTACGAGCAGTACTTC.

This sequence joins TRBV12-3 or TRBV12-4 and TRBJ1-6; D not certain. Trimming stripped 6 bases from V and 8 bases from J, with 11 bases between. The CDR3 extends over 13 amino acids. The CDR3 region has the DNA TGTGCCAGCAGCCGCGGGCGGGATTCACCCCTCCACTTT. The encoded protein is CASSRGRDSPLHF.

At least ten counts were recorded for this clonotype. This rearrangement joins TRBV12-3 or TRBV12-4 to TRBJ2-5; tentatively, D is TRBD2 (6 bases). The germline V and J ends were trimmed by 1 base and 1 base, with 7 bases remaining between them. The CDR3 length is 14 residues. The CDR3 sequence is CASSLVGGQETQYF. The CDR3, as DNA: TGTGCCAGCAGTTTAGTGGGGGGCCAAGAGACCCAGTACTTC.

This clonotype was counted ten times or more. The chain has TRBV5-5 and TRBJ2-5, with D unresolved. The CDR3 loop spans 13 amino acids. The V end was cut by 2 bases, the J end by 5 bases, with 10 bases between. Germline V gives CDR1 SGHKS, CDR2 YYEKEE (reference sequence). CDR3 DNA sequence: TGTGCCAGCAGCTTCGGAGCGACGGAGACCCAGTACTTC. Protein: CASSFGATETQYF.

In its sample, this clonotype was seen a few times. The CDR3 sequence is CASSYSNRKPYTEAFF. The CDR3 DNA follows: TGTGCCAGCAGTTACTCGAATCGTAAACCGTACACTGAAGCTTTCTTT. The chain carries TRBV6-5 and TRBJ1-1, with unresolved D. Germline CDR1 and CDR2: MNHEY and SVGAGI. Trimming left V 0 bases short and J 3 bases short, with 14 bases between. There are 16 residues in the CDR3.

The rearrangement uses TRBV20-1 and TRBJ1-1, with D possibly matching TRBD1 (6 bases). CDR1 and CDR2 from the germline V gene are DFQATT and SNEGSKA (reference sequence). Between the trimmed V and J ends, which lost 0 bases and 11 bases, there was a span of 13 bases. The CDR3 has 12 amino acids. In DNA form, the CDR3 reads TGCAGTGCTAGAGATCGGACAAGGGGGGCTTTCTTT. Encoded protein: CSARDRTRGAFF.

This clonotype was recorded at least ten times. The CDR3, as DNA: TGTGCCAGCAGCTCGGACAGGGGTGGGAATCAGCCCCAGCATTTT. Protein product: CASSSDRGGNQPQHF. The rearrangement joins TRBV2 to TRBJ1-5; 9 positions agree with TRBD1. The CDR3 runs 15 residues. J was trimmed by 4 bases and V by 6 bases; bases with no gene match: 7. Germline V CDR1 and CDR2: SNHLY, FYNNEI.

The V call is TRBV12-3 or TRBV12-4, the J call TRBJ2-5; 9 positions match TRBD2. J gave up 1 base and V 6 bases, and 6 bases lay outside the gene matches. The CDR3 is 15 residues long. CDR3 protein: CASREGSGGQETQYF. In DNA, the CDR3 is TGTGCCAGCAGAGAAGGTAGCGGGGGCCAAGAGACCCAGTACTTC.

The CDR3: CASSVDGARNSPLHF. CDR3 in DNA: TGTGCCAGCAGCGTAGACGGGGCACGGAATTCACCCCTCCACTTT. V and J are TRBV9 and TRBJ1-6; possibly TRBD1 for D (5 bases). With 0 bases removed from V and 7 bases from J, the gap between germline ends came to 11 bases. Per germline, CDR1 SGDLS and CDR2 YYNGEE. This CDR3 comprises 15 residues.

This clonotype was counted only a few times. The chain links TRBV7-3 to TRBJ2-6; D is unresolved. The ends were cut back, 5 bases at V and 0 bases at J, with 8 bases in the middle. CDR1 and CDR2 (germline): SGHTA, FQGTGA. The CDR3 contains 15 residues. The CDR3: CASSLSASGANVLTF. CDR3 DNA sequence: TGTGCCAGCAGCCTATCCGCCTCTGGGGCCAACGTCCTGACTTTC.

This clonotype was seen more than once but under ten times. The genes are TRBV7-9 and TRBJ2-3; unclear D gene. The CDR3 spans 11 residues. The germline gives CDR1 SEHNR, CDR2 FQNEAQ (reference sequence). V was pared by 5 bases and J by 6 bases, with 6 bases between. CDR3 coding DNA: TGTGCCAGCAGCCCTTGGGATACGCAGTATTTT. This encodes CASSPWDTQYF.

The chain employs TRBV7-8 and TRBJ2-2, with 7 nucleotides matching TRBD1. The CDR3 extends over 15 amino acids. Germline V CDR1 and CDR2: SGHVS, FQNEAQ. The junction had 4 bases not matched to a gene; V was cut back by 5 bases and J by 1 base. The CDR3 sequence: CASSPWTGNTGELFF. The DNA for the CDR3 is TGTGCCAGCAGCCCATGGACAGGGAACACCGGGGAGCTGTTTTTT. Together with reference TRBV7-8 and TRBJ2-2, the CDR3 gives the full variable domain: GAGVSQSPRYKVAKRGQDVALRCDPISGHVSLFWYQQALGQGPEFLTYFQNEAQLDKSGLPSDRFFAERPEGSVSTLKIQRTQQEDSAVYLCASSPWTGNTGELFFGEGSRLTVL.

This chain joins TRBV11-3 and TRBJ2-1, with TRBD2 identical over 9 bases. V gave up 5 bases and J gave up 6 bases; unmatched junction bases: 8. The germline CDR1 and CDR2 sequences are SGHNT and YENEEA. The CDR3 length is 15 residues. The CDR3: CASSPPGLAPNEQFF. The CDR3 nucleotides read TGTGCCAGCAGCCCTCCGGGACTAGCACCCAATGAGCAGTTCTTC.

The V and J genes are TRBV4-2 and TRBJ2-3, with 8 bases that match TRBD1. V was pared by 3 bases and J by 1 base, with 6 bases of the junction left unmatched. CDR1 is LGHNA and CDR2 is YNFKEQ in the germline V gene. This CDR3 spans 16 amino acids. In DNA form, the CDR3 reads TGTGCCAGCAGCCACGATGGGACAGGAGGCACAGATACGCAGTATTTT. It yields the protein CASSHDGTGGTDTQYF.

This clonotype has only a few counts. This chain uses TRBV20-1 with TRBJ2-5; TRBD2 matches at 14 bases. The J segment lost 9 bases and the V segment lost 5 bases, leaving 20 bases of the junction unmatched. Per the germline V gene, CDR1 is DFQATT and CDR2 is SNEGSKA (reference sequence). This CDR3 comprises 18 residues. CDR3: CSAPLRDRGLAGVESQYF. Written as DNA, the CDR3 is TGCAGTGCTCCCCTCCGGGACAGGGGACTAGCGGGAGTGGAGTCCCAGTACTTC.